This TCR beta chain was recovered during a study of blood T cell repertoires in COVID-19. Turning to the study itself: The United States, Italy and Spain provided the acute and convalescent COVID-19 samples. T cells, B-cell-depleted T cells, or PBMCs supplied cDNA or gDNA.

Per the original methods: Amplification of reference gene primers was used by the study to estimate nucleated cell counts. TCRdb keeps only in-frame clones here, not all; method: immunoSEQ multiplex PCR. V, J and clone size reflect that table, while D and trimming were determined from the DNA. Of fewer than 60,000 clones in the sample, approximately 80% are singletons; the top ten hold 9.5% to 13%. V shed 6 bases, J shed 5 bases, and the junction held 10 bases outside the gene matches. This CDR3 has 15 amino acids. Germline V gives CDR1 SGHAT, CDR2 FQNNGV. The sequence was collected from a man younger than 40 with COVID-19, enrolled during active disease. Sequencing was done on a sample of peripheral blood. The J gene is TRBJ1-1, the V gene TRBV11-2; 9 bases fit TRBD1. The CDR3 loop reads CASRPDRGRVTEAFF. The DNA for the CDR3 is TGTGCCAGCAGGCCGGACAGGGGTCGAGTGACTGAAGCTTTCTTT. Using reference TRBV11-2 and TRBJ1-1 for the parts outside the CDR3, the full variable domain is EAGVAQSPRYKIIEKRQSVAFWCNPISGHATLYWYQQILGQGPKLLIQFQNNGVVDDSQLPKDRFSAERLKGVDSTLKIQPAKLEDSAVYLCASRPDRGRVTEAFFGQGTRLTVV.